Below are 10 T cell receptor beta chains sequenced from a single sample in a study of control samples from healthy donors and cancer patients. Sequenced by immunoSEQ multiplex PCR; TCRdb stores in-frame clones only, minus some. The sample shows 150,000 or so clones, 70% to 90% of them seen only once. Sequencing input: blood. The receptors stem from a woman aged 30 to 39 in good health.

The V gene is TRBV7-2, the J gene TRBJ1-2; 7 positions match TRBD1. The CDR3 is 15 amino acids. V trimming: 4 bases; J trimming: 0 bases; junction bases outside the gene matches: 5. Looked up from germline, CDR1 is SGHTA and CDR2 is FQGNSA. Written as DNA, the CDR3 is TGTGCCAGCAGCTCAGGGGGACATACTAACTATGGCTACACCTTC. Protein sequence: CASSSGGHTNYGYTF. The whole variable domain, filled in from reference TRBV7-2 and TRBJ1-2, reads GAGVSQSPSNKVTEKGKDVELRCDPISGHTALYWYRQSLGQGLEFLIYFQGNSAPDKSGLPSDRFSAERTGGSVSTLTIQRTQQEDSAVYLCASSSGGHTNYGYTFGSGTRLTVV.

The chain joins TRBV19 to TRBJ2-2, with no clear D. Trimming shortened V by 1 base and J by 4 bases, and 10 bases separated the two germline ends. There are 15 residues in the CDR3. Germline CDR1 LNHDA, CDR2 SQIVND (reference sequence). The chain's CDR3 is CASSIAPVITGELFF. For the CDR3, the DNA is TGTGCCAGTAGTATAGCCCCCGTTATCACCGGGGAGCTGTTTTTT.

The chain is built from TRBV13 and TRBJ2-3; TRBD2 is a possible D gene (7 bases). Germline V gene lookup returns CDR1 PRHDT and CDR2 FYEKMQ (reference sequence). The V and J ends lost 4 bases and 5 bases respectively, with 22 bases between them. This CDR3 region has 17 residues. The CDR3 coding sequence is TGTGCCAGCAGCTCACGAAGAGGGGGGGCTTACGGAGATACGCAGTATTTT. Residues: CASSSRRGGAYGDTQYF.

This clone was recorded only once. CDR3 amino acids: CASSQAGTDEQFF. In DNA form, the CDR3 reads TGCGCCAGCAGCCAAGCGGGGACCGATGAGCAGTTCTTC. The rearrangement uses TRBV5-1 and TRBJ2-1; 7 nucleotides align to TRBD2. The CDR3 extends over 13 amino acids. Losses at the gene ends were 4 bases for V and 8 bases for J; bases not matched to a gene: 6. The germline V gene has CDR1 SGHRS and CDR2 YFSETQ.

The CDR3 nucleotides read TGTGCCAGCAGCTTAGGTTTGTCAAAAGAAGCTTTCTTT. The encoded protein is CASSLGLSKEAFF. This chain links TRBV7-2 with TRBJ1-1; D gene unclear. The CDR3 is 13 residues long. V dropped 1 base and J dropped 8 bases, with 11 bases sitting between them. CDR1 SGHTA and CDR2 FQGNSA come from the germline V gene.

The chain has TRBV27 and TRBJ1-1, with unresolved D. Germline CDR1 reads MNHEY; CDR2 reads SMNVEV (reference sequence). The V end lost 0 bases, the J end lost 0 bases, and 2 bases lay between the germline ends. This CDR3 spans 13 amino acids. The CDR3 DNA follows: TGTGCCAGCAGTTTATCGGTGAACACTGAAGCTTTCTTT. It yields the protein CASSLSVNTEAFF.

The V call is TRBV15, the J call TRBJ2-3; D not certain. Germline CDR1 and CDR2: LNHNV and YYDKDF (reference sequence). The CDR3 spans 16 residues. Trimming stripped 0 bases from V and 3 bases from J, with 13 bases between. This CDR3 reads CATSRDDEVVTDTQYF. The CDR3 nucleotides are TGTGCCACCAGCAGAGATGATGAGGTGGTAACAGATACGCAGTATTTT.

The chain has TRBV15 and TRBJ2-3, with D perhaps matching TRBD2 (6 bases). V was clipped by 5 bases and J by 2 bases, with 17 bases between them. This CDR3 has 16 amino acids. In germline, CDR1 is LNHNV, CDR2 YYDKDF (reference sequence). CDR3 sequence reads: CATSSTGDWITDTQYF. In DNA, the CDR3 is TGTGCCACCAGCTCCACTGGGGACTGGATCACAGATACGCAGTATTTT.

The rearrangement joins TRBV7-9 to TRBJ1-2; D not certain. V dropped 5 bases and J dropped 6 bases, with 13 bases sitting between them. Germline values: CDR1 SEHNR, CDR2 FQNEAQ (reference sequence). This CDR3 is 13 amino acids long. CDR3 sequence: CASSPGNSHGYTF. The CDR3 DNA is TGTGCCAGCAGCCCGGGGAATTCCCATGGCTACACCTTC.

The chain couples TRBV9 to TRBJ2-7; 8 bases are a match to TRBD2. Unmatched junction bases numbered 17, after V lost 2 bases and J lost 4 bases. The CDR3 is made up of 18 amino acids. CDR1 is SGDLS, CDR2 YYNGEE, per germline. In DNA form, the CDR3 reads TGTGCCAGCAGCGTCTCAGCGGGAGATGGGCCCCTAGTTTACGAGCAGTACTTC. It encodes CASSVSAGDGPLVYEQYF.